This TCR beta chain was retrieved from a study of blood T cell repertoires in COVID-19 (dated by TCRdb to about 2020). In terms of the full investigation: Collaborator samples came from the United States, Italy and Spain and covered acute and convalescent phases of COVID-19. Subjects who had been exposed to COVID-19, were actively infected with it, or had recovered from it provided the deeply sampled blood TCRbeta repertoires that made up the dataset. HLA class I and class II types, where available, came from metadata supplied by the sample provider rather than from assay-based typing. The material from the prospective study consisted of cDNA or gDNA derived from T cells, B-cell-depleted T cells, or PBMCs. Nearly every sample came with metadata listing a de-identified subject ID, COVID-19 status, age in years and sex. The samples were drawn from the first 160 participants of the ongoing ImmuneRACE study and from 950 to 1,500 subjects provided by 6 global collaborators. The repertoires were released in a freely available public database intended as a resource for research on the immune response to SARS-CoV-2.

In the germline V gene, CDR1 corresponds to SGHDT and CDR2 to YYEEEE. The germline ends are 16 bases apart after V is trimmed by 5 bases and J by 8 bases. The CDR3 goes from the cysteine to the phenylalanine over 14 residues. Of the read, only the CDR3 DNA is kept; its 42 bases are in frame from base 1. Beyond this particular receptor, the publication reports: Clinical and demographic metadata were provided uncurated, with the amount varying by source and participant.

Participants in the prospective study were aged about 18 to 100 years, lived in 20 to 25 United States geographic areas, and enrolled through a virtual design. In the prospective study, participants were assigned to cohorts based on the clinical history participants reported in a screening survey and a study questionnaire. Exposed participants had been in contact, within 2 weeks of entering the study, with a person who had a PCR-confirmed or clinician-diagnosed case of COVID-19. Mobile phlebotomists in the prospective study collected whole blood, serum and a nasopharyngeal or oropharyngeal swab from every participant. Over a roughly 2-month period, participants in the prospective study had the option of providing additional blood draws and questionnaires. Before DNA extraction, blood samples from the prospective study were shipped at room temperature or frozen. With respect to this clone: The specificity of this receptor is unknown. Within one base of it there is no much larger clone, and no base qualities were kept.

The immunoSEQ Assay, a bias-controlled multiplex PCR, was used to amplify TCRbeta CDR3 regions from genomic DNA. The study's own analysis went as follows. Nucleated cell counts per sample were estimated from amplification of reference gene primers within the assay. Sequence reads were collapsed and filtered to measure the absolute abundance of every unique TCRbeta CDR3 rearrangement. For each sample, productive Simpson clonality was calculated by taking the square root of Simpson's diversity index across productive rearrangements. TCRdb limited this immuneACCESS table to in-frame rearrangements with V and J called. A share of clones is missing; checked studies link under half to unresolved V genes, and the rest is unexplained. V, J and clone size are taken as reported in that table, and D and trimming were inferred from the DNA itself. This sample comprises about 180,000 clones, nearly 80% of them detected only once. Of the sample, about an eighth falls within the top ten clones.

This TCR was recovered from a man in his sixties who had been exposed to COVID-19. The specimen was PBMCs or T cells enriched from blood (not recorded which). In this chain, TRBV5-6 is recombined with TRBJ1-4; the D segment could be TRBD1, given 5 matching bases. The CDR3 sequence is CASRFRSEGEKLFF. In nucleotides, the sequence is TGTGCCAGCAGGTTCCGGTCGGAGGGGGAAAAACTGTTTTTT.